Below, 8 T cell receptor beta chains from the same sample are listed, as sequenced in a study of T cells in women clearing cervical HPV infection. Repertoires were generated with immunoSEQ multiplex PCR, while TCRdb's copy carries only in-frame clones and drops some. There are 20,000 to 25,000 clones in the sample, with approximately 24% held by the top ten. Input material: blood buffy coat. The receptors stem from a woman aged 18-70 years with a cervical HPV16 infection that either progressed to CIN3+ or cleared (not recorded which).

In regard to this clone: The missing CDR3 end, 3 residues past where the read stops, is filled in from the germline J gene. The V gene is TRBV7-9, the J gene TRBJ2-7; D remains unclear. The CDR3 loop spans 15 amino acids. The V gene lost 1 base and the J gene lost 0 bases, with 10 bases spanning the gap. In germline, CDR1 is SEHNR, CDR2 FQNEAQ (reference sequence). The covered CDR3 bases are TGTGCCAGCAGCTTAGGCTCGGCAGGCTCCTACGAG. Protein product: CASSLGSAGSYE. The whole CDR3 protein is CASSLGSAGSYEQYF.

As concerns this clone: Read sequence stops 3 residues before the CDR3 end, and the germline J gene provides the missing end. The V gene is TRBV24-1, the J gene TRBJ2-5; possibly TRBD1 for D (6 bases). Trimming took 7 bases from V and 4 from J, leaving 12 bases between them. CDR1 KGHDR and CDR2 SFDVKD come from the germline V gene. This CDR3 has 13 amino acids. CDR3 sequence: CATRKTGTETQYF. Incomplete CDR3 DNA: TGTGCCACCAGAAAAACAGGGACAGAGACC.

On this clone itself: The read ends 3 residues shy of where the CDR3 ends; the end is completed using the germline J gene. The rearrangement uses TRBV7-3 and TRBJ2-5; 9 bases align to TRBD2. This CDR3 has 14 residues. Germline CDR1 SGHTA, CDR2 FQGTGA. V dropped 5 bases and J dropped 4; count of bases not matched to a gene: 5. The CDR3 sequence is CASSERGASETQYF. CDR3 DNA, as far as it was read: TGTGCCAGCAGCGAGCGGGGGGCTTCAGAGACC. Filled out from reference TRBV7-3 and TRBJ2-5, the complete variable domain reads GAGVSQTPSNKVTEKGKYVELRCDPISGHTALYWYRQSLGQGPEFLIYFQGTGAADDSGLPNDRFFAVRPEGSVSTLKIQRTERGDSAVYLCASSERGASETQYFGPGTRLLVL.

As regards this clone: The missing CDR3 end, 3 residues past where the read stops, is filled in from the germline J gene. V gene TRBV7-9 combines with J gene TRBJ1-6; perhaps TRBD1 as D (5 bases). Germline V CDR1 and CDR2: SEHNR, FQNEAQ (reference sequence). V shed 2 bases and J shed 6 bases, with 8 bases lying between them. The CDR3 consists of 14 residues. The sequenced CDR3 bases are TGTGCCAGCAGCTTAAGTCAGGGTAATTCACCC. This encodes CASSLSQGNSP. The entire CDR3 protein reads CASSLSQGNSPLHF.

Remarks on this clone: Read sequence stops 3 residues before the CDR3 end, and the germline J gene provides the missing end. The gene calls are TRBV11-2 and TRBJ2-1; tentatively, D is TRBD2 (5 bases). CDR3 length equals 15 residues. V dropped 5 bases and J dropped 4 bases, with 15 bases sitting between them. The V gene's germline CDR1 is SGHAT and CDR2 FQNNGV. CDR3 region: CASSPPLAGYNEQFF. CDR3 DNA (partial): TGTGCCAGCAGCCCCCCCCTCGCGGGTTACAATGAG.

About this clone: The CDR3 end lies 3 residues beyond the end of the read and is filled in from the germline J gene. The chain uses TRBV10-3 and TRBJ2-7; 9 bases fit TRBD2. The CDR3 runs 20 residues. V dropped 3 bases and J dropped 5; count of bases not matched to a gene: 23. The germline CDR1 and CDR2 sequences are ENHRY and SYGVKD. CDR3 sequence reads: CAISDPRGLGSGSLFDEQYF. Partial CDR3 DNA: TGTGCCATCAGTGATCCCCGAGGTTTAGGTAGCGGGAGTCTGTTCGACGAG.

Worth noting for this clone: The read is 3 residues too short to cover the CDR3 end, so that end is filled in from the germline J gene. The J gene is TRBJ2-4, the V gene TRBV30; D is unclear. This CDR3 has 13 amino acids. Germline V lookup: CDR1 GTSNPN, CDR2 SVGIG (reference sequence). The DNA read from the CDR3 is TGTGCCTGGACCGAGATATCTAACTATGGT. Protein: CAWTEISNYG. Given in full, the CDR3 is CAWTEISNYGQYF.

As for this clone: A junction boundary mismatches the germline segment, possibly from a read error. The read halts 3 residues ahead of the CDR3 end, with the missing end drawn from the germline J gene. This chain links TRBV7-9 with TRBJ1-2; D call uncertain. The CDR3 extends over 14 amino acids. Germline CDR1 reads SEHNR; CDR2 reads FQNEAQ (reference sequence). The DNA read from the CDR3 is TGTGCCAGCACCTTAGACCGCCACTCCTATGGC. Translated, it gives CASTLDRHSYG. The complete CDR3 sequence is CASTLDRHSYGYTF. Variable domain in full (rest from reference TRBV7-9 and TRBJ1-2): DTGVSQNPRHKITKRGQNVTFRCDPISEHNRLYWYRQTLGQGPEFLTYFQNEAQLEKSRLLSDRFSAERPKGSFSTLEIQRTEQGDSAMYLCASTLDRHSYGYTFGSGTRLTVV.